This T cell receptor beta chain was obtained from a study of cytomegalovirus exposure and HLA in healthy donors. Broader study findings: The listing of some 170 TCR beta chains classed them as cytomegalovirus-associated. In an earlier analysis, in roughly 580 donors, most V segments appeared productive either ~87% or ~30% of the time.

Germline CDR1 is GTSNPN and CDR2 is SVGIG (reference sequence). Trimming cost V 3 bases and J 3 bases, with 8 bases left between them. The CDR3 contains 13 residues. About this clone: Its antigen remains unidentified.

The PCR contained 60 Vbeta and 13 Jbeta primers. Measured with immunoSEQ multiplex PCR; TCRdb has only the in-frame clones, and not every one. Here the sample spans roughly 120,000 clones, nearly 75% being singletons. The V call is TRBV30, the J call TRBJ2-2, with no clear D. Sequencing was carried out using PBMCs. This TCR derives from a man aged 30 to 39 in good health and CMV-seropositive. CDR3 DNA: TGTGCCTGGAGGGGCTGGGACACCGGGGAGCTGTTTTTT. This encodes CAWRGWDTGELFF. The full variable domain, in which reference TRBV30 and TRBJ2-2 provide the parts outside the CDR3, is SQTIHQWPATLVQPVGSPLSLECTVEGTSNPNLYWYRQAAGRGLQLLFYSVGIGQISSEVPQNLSASRPQDRQFILSSKKLLLSDSGFYLCAWRGWDTGELFFGEGSRLTVL.